The next 16 T cell receptor beta chains were all read from a single sample in a study of OX40 agonist ivuxolimab in advanced cancers. Measured with immunoSEQ multiplex PCR; TCRdb has only the in-frame clones, and not every one. The data show around 60,000 clones, with 87% seen just once and about a sixth held by the top ten. The input for sequencing was CD4+ or CD8+ T cells sorted from blood, taken in a trial of the OX40 agonist ivuxolimab. Receptor source: an adult with an advanced solid tumor such as melanoma, head and neck, liver or kidney cancer.

This clone came up once. The chain recombines TRBV5-1 with TRBJ2-7; TRBD1 might be the D (6 bases). The CDR3 loop spans 12 amino acids. The germline V and J ends were trimmed by 4 bases and 4 bases, with 9 bases remaining between them. Per the germline V gene, CDR1 is SGHRS and CDR2 is YFSETQ. The CDR3 loop reads CASSRDRYEQYF. In DNA form, the CDR3 reads TGCGCCAGCAGCCGCGACAGGTACGAGCAGTACTTC.

The chain joins TRBV5-5 to TRBJ1-1, with no clear D. Germline assignment: CDR1 SGHKS and CDR2 YYEKEE (reference sequence). The V and J ends lost 2 bases and 2 bases respectively, with 13 bases between them. The CDR3 runs 15 residues. The CDR3 protein is CASSFSWIDNTEAFF. CDR3 nucleotide sequence: TGTGCCAGCAGCTTCAGCTGGATAGATAACACTGAAGCTTTCTTT.

The chain employs TRBV6-5 and TRBJ2-6; a possible D gene is TRBD1 (5 bases). The germline V and J ends were trimmed by 2 bases and 2 bases, with 7 bases remaining between them. Germline values: CDR1 MNHEY, CDR2 SVGAGI. This CDR3 region has 15 residues. The CDR3 coding sequence is TGTGCCAGCAGTTACAAGGGGCCTGGGGCCAACGTCCTGACTTTC. Protein: CASSYKGPGANVLTF.

The gene calls are TRBV11-2 and TRBJ2-5, with 7 nucleotides matching TRBD1. This CDR3 contains 14 residues. Trimming took 3 bases from V and 1 from J; bases not matched to a gene: 2. Per germline, CDR1 SGHAT and CDR2 FQNNGV. The CDR3 spells CASSFGTAQETQYF. The CDR3 DNA reads TGTGCCAGCAGCTTCGGGACAGCCCAAGAGACCCAGTACTTC. Filled out from reference TRBV11-2 and TRBJ2-5, the complete variable domain reads EAGVAQSPRYKIIEKRQSVAFWCNPISGHATLYWYQQILGQGPKLLIQFQNNGVVDDSQLPKDRFSAERLKGVDSTLKIQPAKLEDSAVYLCASSFGTAQETQYFGPGTRLLVL.

The sample holds one count of this clone. The genes are TRBV18 and TRBJ2-1; 9 positions agree with TRBD1. Germline V gene lookup returns CDR1 KGHSH and CDR2 LQKENI. V gave up 3 bases and J gave up 9 bases; unmatched junction bases: 0. This CDR3 is built from 12 residues. The CDR3 region has the DNA TGTGCCAGCTCACCGGACAGGGGTGAGCAGTTCTTC. Translating it yields CASSPDRGEQFF.

This chain links TRBV28 with TRBJ1-1; no clear D gene. Germline V gives CDR1 MDHEN, CDR2 SYDVKM. V was pared by 5 bases and J by 0 bases, with 7 bases between. There are 13 residues in the CDR3. CDR3 protein: CASSVGVNTEAFF. The CDR3 region has the DNA TGTGCCAGCAGTGTCGGGGTGAACACTGAAGCTTTCTTT. Complete variable domain (other parts from reference TRBV28 and TRBJ1-1): DVKVTQSSRYLVKRTGEKVFLECVQDMDHENMFWYRQDPGLGLRLIYFSYDVKMKEKGDIPEGYSVSREKKERFSLILESASTNQTSMYLCASSVGVNTEAFFGQGTRLTVV.

CDR3 DNA sequence: TGTGCCAGCTCACTTGGACAGCTGAACACTGAAGCTTTCTTT. It translates to CASSLGQLNTEAFF. The V and J genes are TRBV18 and TRBJ1-1; maybe TRBD1 (6 bases). The CDR3 has 14 residues. Germline CDR1 reads KGHSH; CDR2 reads LQKENI. V lost 4 bases, J lost 0 bases, and 9 bases lay in between. The full variable domain, with the rest looked up from reference TRBV18 and TRBJ1-1, is NAGVMQNPRHLVRRRGQEARLRCSPMKGHSHVYWYRQLPEEGLKFMVYLQKENIIDESGMPKERFSAEFPKEGPSILRIQQVVRGDSAAYFCASSLGQLNTEAFFGQGTRLTVV.

The chain carries TRBV6-5 and TRBJ1-1, with D unclear. In germline, CDR1 is MNHEY, CDR2 SVGAGI. V lost 4 bases, J lost 0 bases, and 6 bases lay in between. This CDR3 comprises 13 residues. CDR3 region: CASSLGLNTEAFF. The CDR3 DNA follows: TGTGCCAGCAGTTTAGGACTGAACACTGAAGCTTTCTTT.

The CDR3: CAWSTWELHNEQFF. The CDR3 coding sequence is TGTGCCTGGAGTACGTGGGAGCTACACAATGAGCAGTTCTTC. The chain is built from TRBV30 and TRBJ2-1; D may be TRBD2 (5 bases). The V end was cut by 2 bases, the J end by 5 bases, with 13 bases between. The CDR3 is 14 amino acids. Germline values: CDR1 GTSNPN, CDR2 SVGIG (reference sequence).

This clone has just a few counts. J is TRBJ2-7 and V is TRBV7-2; 10 bases line up with TRBD2. The CDR3 consists of 15 residues. CDR1 is SGHTA, CDR2 FQGNSA, per germline. Trimming removed 1 base from V and 0 bases from J; junction bases left unmatched: 0. CDR3 coding DNA: TGTGCCAGCAGCTTAGTAGCGGGAGGCTCCTACGAGCAGTACTTC. It translates to CASSLVAGGSYEQYF.

The rearrangement joins TRBV6-4 to TRBJ1-6; D call uncertain. Germline CDR1 reads MRHNA; CDR2 reads SNTAGT. The CDR3 runs 13 residues. V shed 4 bases and J shed 6 bases, with 7 bases lying between them. The CDR3 DNA sequence: TGTGCCAGCAGTGCCGGGGTTAATTCACCCCTCCACTTT. Translation: CASSAGVNSPLHF.

This chain uses TRBV27 with TRBJ1-3, with a weak D call TRBD1 (5 bases). Germline values: CDR1 MNHEY, CDR2 SMNVEV (reference sequence). The CDR3 runs to 16 residues. The V end was cut by 6 bases, the J end by 0 bases, with 15 bases between. In DNA, the CDR3 is TGTGCCAGCAGGTCGGGGCTATCGAGCTCTGGAAACACCATATATTTT. Translation gives CASRSGLSSSGNTIYF.

This chain links TRBV14 with TRBJ1-3, with D possibly TRBD1 on 5 matching bases. Germline V lookup: CDR1 SGHDN, CDR2 FVKESK. V lost 5 bases and J lost 0, with 8 bases in between. There are 14 residues in the CDR3. CDR3 sequence: CASSRQSSGNTIYF. The CDR3 DNA sequence: TGTGCCAGCAGCAGACAGAGCTCTGGAAACACCATATATTTT.

In this sample, this clone turned up a few times. The chain is built from TRBV14 and TRBJ1-3, with no clear D. The CDR3 loop spans 15 amino acids. CDR1 and CDR2 (germline): SGHDN, FVKESK. V gave up 2 bases and J gave up 5 bases, with 13 bases separating them. The CDR3 protein is CASSQQLTSRNTIYF. The DNA of the CDR3 is TGTGCCAGCAGCCAACAACTGACCTCGAGAAACACCATATATTTT.

The V gene is TRBV5-4, the J gene TRBJ1-2; no definite D call. Germline CDR1 reads SGHNT; CDR2 reads YYREEE (reference sequence). Between the trimmed V and J ends, which lost 3 bases and 6 bases, there was a span of 9 bases. The CDR3 has 12 residues. As DNA, the CDR3 is TGTGCCAGCAGCTCAGGAGTAAATGGCTACACCTTC. Translated, it gives CASSSGVNGYTF.

The chain joins TRBV6-1 to TRBJ2-7, with TRBD1 identical over 8 bases. The CDR3 sequence is 16 residues long. Germline-derived CDR1 and CDR2 are MNHNS and SASEGT. V shed 2 bases and J 6 bases; nucleotides not matched to a gene: 12. The CDR3 loop is CASSELTPDRGSEQYF. In nucleotides, the CDR3 is TGTGCCAGCAGTGAACTCACGCCCGACAGGGGAAGCGAGCAGTACTTC.